One sample yielded the 5 T cell receptor beta chains listed below, sequenced in a study of identical twins. TCRdb reanalysed the 5' RACE reads using MiXCR and keeps one entry per CDR3 protein. The sample has more than 1.5 million distinct CDR3 sequences, about 31% seen once. Sequences were obtained from cord blood. The receptors stem from a newborn girl in good health.

The gene calls are TRBV7-2 and TRBJ1-4; the D is unclear. Trimming removed 1 base from V and 7 bases from J, with 13 bases in between. The germline V gene encodes CDR1 SGHTA and CDR2 FQGNSA. CDR3 length: 15 amino acids. CDR3 coding DNA: TGTGCCAGCAGCTTAGGTCCATCAGGAGGTGAAAAACTGTTTTTT. Translation gives CASSLGPSGGEKLFF.

The V call is TRBV7-9, the J call TRBJ1-1; D gene unclear. The CDR3 totals 14 residues. The V and J ends lost 5 bases and 1 base respectively, with 11 bases between them. In germline, CDR1 is SEHNR, CDR2 FQNEAQ (reference sequence). The CDR3 sequence: CASSQRVGNTEAFF. The DNA for the CDR3 is TGTGCCAGCAGCCAAAGGGTGGGGAACACTGAAGCTTTCTTT. Full variable domain (missing parts from reference TRBV7-9 and TRBJ1-1): DTGVSQNPRHKITKRGQNVTFRCDPISEHNRLYWYRQTLGQGPEFLTYFQNEAQLEKSRLLSDRFSAERPKGSFSTLEIQRTEQGDSAMYLCASSQRVGNTEAFFGQGTRLTVV.

At least ten counts were recorded for this clonotype. The chain links TRBV11-2 to TRBJ2-7, with TRBD1 matching 9 bases. V trimming: 1 base; J trimming: 3 bases; junction bases outside the gene matches: 10. This CDR3 has 17 amino acids. Germline CDR1 is SGHAT and CDR2 is FQNNGV. The CDR3 DNA follows: TGTGCCAGCAGCTTAGCTTTTACCGGGACAGGGTTCTACGAGCAGTACTTC. Translated, it gives CASSLAFTGTGFYEQYF.

V usage is TRBV30 and J usage is TRBJ2-5, with D possibly being TRBD2 (6 bases). Germline values: CDR1 GTSNPN, CDR2 SVGIG (reference sequence). The CDR3 has 14 residues. V was cut by 4 bases and J by 1 base, with 13 bases left in between. The CDR3 region is CAWTVATSQETQYF. The DNA of the CDR3 is TGTGCCTGGACAGTTGCGACTAGCCAAGAGACCCAGTACTTC.

This sequence joins TRBV3-1 and TRBJ1-2, with 8 bases matching TRBD1. The germline V gene has CDR1 LGHDT and CDR2 YNNKEL (reference sequence). The CDR3 has 13 amino acids. After removal of 1 base from V and 6 bases from J, the junction contained 1 base not matched to a gene. The CDR3 is CASSQGTGHGYTF. The CDR3 DNA is TGTGCCAGCAGCCAAGGGACAGGGCATGGCTACACCTTC.